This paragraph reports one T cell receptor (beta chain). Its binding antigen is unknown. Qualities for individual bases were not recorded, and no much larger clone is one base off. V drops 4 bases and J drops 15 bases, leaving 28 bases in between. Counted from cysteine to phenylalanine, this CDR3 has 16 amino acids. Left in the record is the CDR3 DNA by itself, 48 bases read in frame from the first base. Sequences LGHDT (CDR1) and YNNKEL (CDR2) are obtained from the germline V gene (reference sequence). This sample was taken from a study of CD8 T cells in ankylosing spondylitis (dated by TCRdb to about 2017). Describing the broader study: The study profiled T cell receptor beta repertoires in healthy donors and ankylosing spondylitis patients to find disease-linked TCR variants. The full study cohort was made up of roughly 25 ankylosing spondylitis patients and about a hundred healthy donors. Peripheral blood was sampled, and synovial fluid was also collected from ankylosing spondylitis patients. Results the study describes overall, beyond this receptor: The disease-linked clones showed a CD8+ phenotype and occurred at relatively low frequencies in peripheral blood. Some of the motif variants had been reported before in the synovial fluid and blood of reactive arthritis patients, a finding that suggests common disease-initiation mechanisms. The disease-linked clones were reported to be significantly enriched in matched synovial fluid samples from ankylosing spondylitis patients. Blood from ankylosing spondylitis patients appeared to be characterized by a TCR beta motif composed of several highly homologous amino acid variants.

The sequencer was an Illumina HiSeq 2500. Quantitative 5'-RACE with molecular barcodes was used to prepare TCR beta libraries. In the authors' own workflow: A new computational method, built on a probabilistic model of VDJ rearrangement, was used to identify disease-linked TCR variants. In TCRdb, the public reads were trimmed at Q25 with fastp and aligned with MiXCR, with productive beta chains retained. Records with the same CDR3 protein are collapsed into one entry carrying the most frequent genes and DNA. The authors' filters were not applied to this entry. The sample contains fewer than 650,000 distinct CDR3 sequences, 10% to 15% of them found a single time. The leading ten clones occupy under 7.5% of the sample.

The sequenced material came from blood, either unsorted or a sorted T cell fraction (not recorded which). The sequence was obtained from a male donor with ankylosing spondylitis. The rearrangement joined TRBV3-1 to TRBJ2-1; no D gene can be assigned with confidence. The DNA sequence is TGTGCCAGCAGCCTTGCGTCCCGGGCTCCATCCCGTCAACGGTTCTTC. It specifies CASSLASRAPSRQRFF.